A selection of T cell receptor beta chains follows, all from one sample in a study of cytotoxic CD8 clonotypes in ibrutinib-treated CLL. The table came from immunoSEQ multiplex PCR; TCRdb's copy has only in-frame clones and leaves some out. The table shows some 50,000 clones, with 57% occurring only once. The specimen comprised PBMCs, sampled after 24 months of ibrutinib treatment. The source of these receptors is a human donor with chronic lymphocytic leukemia. Both conserved end residues are part of each CDR3. Each record gives: J gene, V gene, clone size, D gene, CDR3 protein, CDR3 DNA. A D gene is named only where the DNA matches it firmly. Not all rows give a size; the values are once, few, many and, for expanded clones, a class.

TRBJ2-1 TRBV2 few - CASTPQGNEQFF TGTGCCAGCACCCCTCAGGGAAATGAGCAGTTCTTC
TRBJ1-6 TRBV6-6 - - CASNLGELQNSPLHF TGTGCCAGTAACCTAGGGGAGTTACAGAATTCACCCCTCCACTTT
TRBJ2-5 TRBV19 - - CASSLGAGWETQYF TGTGCCAGTAGTTTAGGGGCGGGCTGGGAGACCCAGTACTTC
TRBJ2-5 TRBV6-1 - TRBD1 CASTDRGRETQYF TGTGCCAGCACGGACAGGGGGCGAGAGACCCAGTACTTC
TRBJ1-2 TRBV6-1 - - CASSALDGYGYTF TGTGCCAGCAGTGCCTTGGACGGTTATGGCTACACCTTC
TRBJ2-7 TRBV19 - TRBD2 CASSPGTSGTYEQYF TGTGCCAGTAGTCCCGGGACTAGCGGGACCTACGAGCAGTACTTC
TRBJ2-5 TRBV9 - TRBD2 CASSPRGGQETQYF TGTGCCAGCAGCCCCCGCGGGGGGCAAGAGACCCAGTACTTC
TRBJ1-2 TRBV29-1 few - CSGGPMAGDGYTF TGCAGCGGGGGGCCTATGGCAGGGGATGGCTACACCTTC
TRBJ1-1 TRBV23-1 few - CASTPLGEAFF TGCGCCAGCACCCCTTTGGGTGAAGCTTTCTTT
TRBJ2-7 TRBV2 - TRBD2 CASSLGAGDDEQYF TGTGCCAGCAGCTTAGGAGCGGGGGACGACGAGCAGTACTTC
TRBJ2-3 TRBV7-6 - - CASSPSRQNTDTQYF TGTGCCAGCAGCCCCAGTCGTCAGAACACAGATACGCAGTATTTT
TRBJ2-3 TRBV20-1 - - CSALFTDTQYF TGCAGTGCCCTATTCACAGATACGCAGTATTTT
TRBJ1-2 TRBV25-1 once - CASSEDDRTRGYTF TGTGCCAGCAGTGAAGACGACAGGACGAGGGGCTACACCTTC
TRBJ1-4 TRBV5-6 - - CASSKPTATTNEKLFF TGTGCCAGCAGCAAACCGACAGCCACAACTAATGAAAAACTGTTTTTT
TRBJ1-5 TRBV5-1 - - CASSLGQGSNQPQHF TGCGCCAGCAGCTTGGGTCAGGGAAGCAATCAGCCCCAGCATTTT
TRBJ1-2 TRBV6-5 few - CASSSSTLTYTF TGTGCCAGCAGTTCTTCCACTCTGACCTACACCTTC
TRBJ2-5 TRBV5-4 - - CASSIRVGETQYF TGTGCCAGCAGCATCAGGGTAGGGGAGACCCAGTACTTC
TRBJ1-2 TRBV27 - - CASKSGGGYGYTF TGTGCCAGTAAATCGGGGGGCGGCTATGGCTACACCTTC
TRBJ2-5 TRBV7-6 - - CASSQLRGPEETQYF TGTGCCAGCAGCCAACTCAGGGGACCCGAAGAGACCCAGTACTTC
TRBJ2-7 TRBV11-2 - TRBD1 CASSKGTAYEQYF TGTGCCAGCAGCAAAGGGACAGCCTACGAGCAGTACTTC
TRBJ1-1 TRBV19 - - CASSIWQKNTEAFF TGTGCCAGTAGTATTTGGCAAAAAAACACTGAAGCTTTCTTT
TRBJ1-1 TRBV19 - TRBD1 CASSSRSGGADAFF TGTGCCAGTAGTAGCAGATCAGGGGGCGCGGATGCTTTCTTT
TRBJ1-2 TRBV2 many - CASSELGSGGYTF TGTGCCAGCAGTGAATTGGGGTCGGGAGGCTACACCTTC
TRBJ2-1 TRBV2 - TRBD2 CASSSRGLAGHEQFF TGTGCCAGCAGCTCCCGAGGACTAGCGGGGCATGAGCAGTTCTTC
TRBJ1-2 TRBV2 - - CASSDGGGYGYTF TGTGCCAGCAGTGATGGGGGAGGCTATGGCTACACCTTC
TRBJ1-1 TRBV19 - - CASSSRAGDTEAFF TGTGCCAGTAGTAGCAGGGCGGGTGACACTGAAGCTTTCTTT
TRBJ1-5 TRBV19 - - CASSIVGISQPQHF TGTGCCAGTAGTATAGTGGGGATAAGCCAGCCCCAGCATTTT
TRBJ2-1 TRBV29-1 - - CSVGRGPYNEQFF TGCAGCGTGGGGCGGGGCCCCTACAATGAGCAGTTCTTC
TRBJ2-2 TRBV5-1 - - CASSLQLADTGELFF TGCGCCAGCAGCTTGCAACTAGCCGACACCGGGGAGCTGTTTTTT
TRBJ1-2 TRBV6-5 few - CASSLTDNYGYTF TGTGCCAGCAGTTTGACGGACAACTATGGCTACACCTTC
TRBJ2-1 TRBV15 - TRBD2 CATSRGAGGTNEQFF TGTGCCACCAGCAGAGGAGCGGGGGGGACTAATGAGCAGTTCTTC
TRBJ1-6 TRBV25-1 - - CASSEWGGHGNSPLHF TGTGCCAGCAGTGAATGGGGAGGACACGGTAATTCACCCCTCCACTTT
TRBJ1-5 TRBV7-9 - - CASSPGDRPALNQPQHF TGTGCCAGCAGCCCGGGGGACCGACCCGCCCTAAATCAGCCCCAGCATTTT
TRBJ1-5 TRBV5-5 few - CASSLSLNSRGNQPQHF TGTGCCAGCAGCTTGTCACTGAATTCAAGGGGGAATCAGCCCCAGCATTTT
TRBJ1-1 TRBV10-2 - TRBD1 CASRTGLSTEAFF TGCGCCAGCAGGACAGGGTTGAGCACTGAAGCTTTCTTT
TRBJ1-2 TRBV4-2 - - CASSQDTGGYTF TGTGCCAGCAGCCAAGATACCGGTGGCTACACCTTC
TRBJ1-2 TRBV2 few - CASKATQDSNYGYTF TGTGCCAGCAAAGCGACCCAGGACAGTAACTATGGCTACACCTTC
TRBJ2-6 TRBV11-2 - TRBD1 CASSPKTGSSGANVLTF TGTGCCAGCAGCCCCAAGACAGGGTCCTCTGGGGCCAACGTCCTGACTTTC
TRBJ2-3 TRBV11-2 - - CASSPRSPGSDTQYF TGTGCCAGCAGCCCCAGGTCGCCGGGTTCAGATACGCAGTATTTT
TRBJ2-1 TRBV27 - TRBD1 CASIDPAGTGYNEQFF TGTGCCAGCATCGACCCTGCCGGGACAGGGTACAATGAGCAGTTCTTC
TRBJ2-7 TRBV6-6 - - CASTPPGAGGYEQYF TGTGCCAGCACCCCTCCGGGAGCGGGTGGCTACGAGCAGTACTTC
TRBJ1-2 TRBV5-1 - TRBD1 CASSSSGTGFLRSYGYTF TGCGCCAGCAGCTCGTCCGGGACAGGGTTTCTACGTAGCTATGGCTACACCTTC
TRBJ2-5 TRBV5-1 few - CASSLAGGKETQYF TGCGCCAGCAGCTTGGCTGGCGGGAAAGAGACCCAGTACTTC
TRBJ1-6 TRBV5-1 - - CASSRELNSPLHF TGCGCCAGCAGTCGGGAACTTAATTCACCCCTCCACTTT
TRBJ1-1 TRBV6-6 - - CASTPGYTEAFF TGTGCCAGCACCCCAGGGTACACTGAAGCTTTCTTT
TRBJ2-7 TRBV19 - - CASGQGGGGHEQYF TGTGCCAGTGGTCAGGGGGGCGGGGGCCACGAGCAGTACTTC
TRBJ2-3 TRBV5-1 - TRBD2 CASSRSTSGGSDTQYF TGCGCCAGCAGCCGGTCCACTAGCGGGGGATCAGATACGCAGTATTTT
TRBJ2-2 TRBV6-5 - - CASTKDGTGELFF TGTGCCAGCACAAAGGATGGCACCGGGGAGCTGTTTTTT